The 17 T cell receptor beta chains below come from one sample, sequenced in a study of Ad26.COV2.S vaccination and SARS-CoV-2 variants. The repertoire was sequenced with immunoSEQ multiplex PCR; TCRdb's copy has only in-frame clones and lacks some. The sample holds more than 300,000 clones, about nine tenths seen once. Described treatment: 19 received Ad26.COV2.S at low or high dose, single or two shots; about 5 received placebo; per-sample allocation not given. Repertoires come from day 63 after the first vaccine or placebo injection. The material was peripheral blood, obtained in a trial of Ad26.COV2.S vaccine versus placebo. All receptors come from a person between 18 and 65 years old who received the Ad26.COV2.S COVID-19 vaccine or a placebo.

This chain connects TRBV5-1 to TRBJ1-6, with D perhaps TRBD1 (5 bases). The CDR3 sequence is 19 residues long. V was cut by 0 bases and J by 1 base, with 17 bases left in between. The germline V gene has CDR1 SGHRS and CDR2 YFSETQ. In DNA, the CDR3 is TGCGCCAGCAGCTTGGGGGGCTCGGGTGGAAGGTCCTATAATTCACCCCTCCACTTT. Protein: CASSLGGSGGRSYNSPLHF.

The rearrangement links TRBV9 to TRBJ2-7; 8 bases fit TRBD2. Germline-derived CDR1 and CDR2 are SGDLS and YYNGEE. With V trimmed by 0 bases and J by 8 bases, 10 bases remained unmatched. This CDR3 has 15 amino acids. CDR3 in amino acids: CASSVEPGGEGKQYF. DNA of the CDR3: TGTGCCAGCAGCGTAGAACCGGGAGGGGAAGGGAAGCAGTACTTC.

The V gene is TRBV28, the J gene TRBJ1-5; D is undetermined. Trimming stripped 3 bases from V and 4 bases from J, with 7 bases between. Per germline, CDR1 MDHEN and CDR2 SYDVKM. CDR3 length: 13 residues. CDR3 DNA: TGTGCCAGCAGTTTTTATGGGAATCAGCCCCAGCATTTT. It encodes CASSFYGNQPQHF.

This chain uses TRBV9 with TRBJ2-2; perhaps TRBD2 as D (5 bases). Germline lookup yields CDR1 SGDLS and CDR2 YYNGEE. Trimming took off 0 bases at V and 5 bases at J, with 11 bases between the two ends. The CDR3 length is 15 residues. The CDR3 DNA reads as TGTGCCAGCAGCGTAGATGGTCTAGCAACCGGGGAGCTGTTTTTT. Translation gives CASSVDGLATGELFF.

The rearrangement links TRBV9 to TRBJ2-3; D perhaps matches TRBD2 (5 bases). This CDR3 has 14 amino acids. Between the trimmed V and J ends, which lost 0 bases and 4 bases, there was a span of 9 bases. Germline V gene sequence: CDR1 SGDLS, CDR2 YYNGEE. The CDR3 region is CASSVGDSADTQYF. CDR3 sequence (DNA): TGTGCCAGCAGCGTAGGTGATAGCGCAGATACGCAGTATTTT.

The chain links TRBV10-3 to TRBJ1-5, with D perhaps matching TRBD1 (5 bases). The CDR3 has 14 residues. Germline V lookup: CDR1 ENHRY, CDR2 SYGVKD. V was cut by 0 bases and J by 3 bases, with 6 bases left in between. As DNA, the CDR3 is TGTGCCATCAGTGAGTCGGGGCACAATCAGCCCCAGCATTTT. Its protein product is CAISESGHNQPQHF.

V is TRBV4-3 and J is TRBJ2-7; 9 nucleotides align to TRBD1. Germline-derived CDR1 and CDR2 are LGHNA and YSLEER. The CDR3 loop spans 15 amino acids. V gave up 0 bases and J gave up 5 bases; unmatched junction bases: 5. Here the CDR3 reads CASSQDRDRVNEQYF. The CDR3 coding sequence is TGCGCCAGCAGCCAAGATAGGGACAGGGTAAACGAGCAGTACTTC.

Regarding this clone: Distinct nucleotide sequences in the sample also encode this CDR3. The gene calls are TRBV20-1 and TRBJ2-5, with a possible D match to TRBD2 (6 bases). V shed 6 bases and J shed 3 bases, with 8 bases lying between them. The CDR3 contains 11 residues. Per the germline V gene, CDR1 is DFQATT and CDR2 is SNEGSKA (reference sequence). In DNA form, the CDR3 reads TGCAGTGCACGGAGGGAAGAGACCCAGTACTTC. It specifies CSARREETQYF.

This clone was recorded only once. V gene TRBV9 combines with J gene TRBJ1-4; D is uncertain. Trimming removed 3 bases from V and 6 bases from J, with 6 bases in between. Per the germline V gene, CDR1 is SGDLS and CDR2 is YYNGEE. There are 12 residues in the CDR3. This CDR3 is CASSEGDEKLFF. The CDR3 bases are TGTGCCAGCAGCGAGGGAGATGAAAAACTGTTTTTT.

This clone was found a few times. This chain connects TRBV6-7 to TRBJ2-1; 11 nucleotides match TRBD2. TRBV6-7 has ORF status, its function being uncertain. V was pared by 7 bases and J by 9 bases, with 20 bases of the junction left unmatched. The CDR3 consists of 18 residues. The CDR3 DNA follows: TGTGCCAGCATTTCCCCCGGGGGACCGGGACTAGCGGTTTTTGAGCAGTTCTTC. Its protein is CASISPGGPGLAVFEQFF.

The CDR3 DNA sequence: TGTGCCAGCAGTTACAGGAGGGGACAAAACACCGGGGAGCTGTTTTTT. Its translation is CASSYRRGQNTGELFF. V gene TRBV6-2 or TRBV6-3 combines with J gene TRBJ2-2; D may correspond to TRBD1 or TRBD2 (6 bases each). The V and J ends lost 2 bases and 2 bases respectively, with 12 bases between them. Germline lookup yields CDR1 MNHEY and CDR2 SVGEGT. CDR3 length equals 16 residues.

The chain joins TRBV30 to TRBJ2-4; D remains ambiguous. V shed 5 bases and J shed 8 bases, with 4 bases lying between them. The CDR3 has 9 residues. Germline-derived CDR1 and CDR2 are GTSNPN and SVGIG (reference sequence). As DNA, the CDR3 is TGTGCCTGGTGGGACATTCAGTACTTC. This sequence encodes CAWWDIQYF.

This sequence joins TRBV7-6 and TRBJ1-6; D ambiguous. Trimming removed 2 bases at V and 4 bases at J, with 18 bases between. The germline gives CDR1 SGHVS, CDR2 FNYEAQ. This CDR3 contains 18 residues. The DNA for the CDR3 is TGTGCCAGCAGCTTAAACGAGGCGCGGTATGCGTATAATTCACCCCTCCACTTT. The encoded protein is CASSLNEARYAYNSPLHF.

This clone was counted a single time. This chain uses TRBV13 with TRBJ2-7; 7 bases fit TRBD1. V lost 5 bases and J lost 9; bases outside the gene matches: 10. Germline assignment: CDR1 PRHDT and CDR2 FYEKMQ (reference sequence). This CDR3 has 13 residues. In DNA form, the CDR3 reads TGTGCCAGCAGCACCCAACGACAGGGTCGGCAGTACTTC. It is translated as CASSTQRQGRQYF.

The chain employs TRBV11-3 and TRBJ1-1, with 8 nucleotides matching TRBD1. The germline gives CDR1 SGHNT, CDR2 YENEEA. J was trimmed by 14 bases and V by 5 bases; bases with no gene match: 13. The CDR3 runs to 13 residues. The CDR3 loop is CASSQIAGGVPFF. CDR3 nucleotides: TGTGCCAGCAGCCAAATCGCAGGGGGCGTTCCATTCTTT. Filled out from reference TRBV11-3 and TRBJ1-1, the complete variable domain reads EAGVVQSPRYKIIEKKQPVAFWCNPISGHNTLYWYLQNLGQGPELLIRYENEEAVDDSQLPKDRFSAERLKGVDSTLKIQPAELGDSAVYLCASSQIAGGVPFFGQGTRLTVV.

Here the CDR3 reads CASSYSTFVGSNQPQHF. As DNA, the CDR3 is TGTGCCAGCAGTTACTCGACGTTTGTGGGTAGCAATCAGCCCCAGCATTTT. The genes are TRBV6-2 or TRBV6-3 and TRBJ1-5; D gene ambiguous. This CDR3 contains 17 residues. Trimming shortened V by 0 bases and J by 0 bases, and 12 bases separated the two germline ends. In germline, CDR1 is MNHEY, CDR2 SVGEGT.

The V call is TRBV4-1, the J call TRBJ1-2; 9 bases match TRBD1. Germline trimming cut 0 bases from V and 4 bases from J; bases unmatched to any gene: 6. CDR3 length equals 16 residues. The germline CDR1 and CDR2 sequences are MGHRA and YSYEKL. The CDR3: CASSQDRGTGSYGYTF. In nucleotides, the CDR3 is TGCGCCAGCAGCCAAGATCGTGGGACAGGGTCCTATGGCTACACCTTC.